What follows describes a single T cell receptor beta chain. V lost 6 bases to trimming and J lost 8 bases; unmatched junction nucleotides: 2. The length of the CDR3 is 10 residues. Germline V CDR1 and CDR2: SQVTM, ANQGSEA. Using its own MiXCR run on the 5' RACE reads, TCRdb lists one record per CDR3 protein. The data contain about 110,000 distinct CDR3 sequences, 20% to 30% of them singletons. The data derive from a study of CD8 T cells in ankylosing spondylitis. The TCR was taken from a male donor with ankylosing spondylitis. The chain couples TRBV29-1 to TRBJ1-1; 8 bases match TRBD1. Material: synovial fluid, either unsorted or a sorted T cell fraction (not recorded which). The CDR3 DNA follows: TGCAGCGTCGGACAGGGAGAAGCTTTCTTT. Amino acid sequence: CSVGQGEAFF.